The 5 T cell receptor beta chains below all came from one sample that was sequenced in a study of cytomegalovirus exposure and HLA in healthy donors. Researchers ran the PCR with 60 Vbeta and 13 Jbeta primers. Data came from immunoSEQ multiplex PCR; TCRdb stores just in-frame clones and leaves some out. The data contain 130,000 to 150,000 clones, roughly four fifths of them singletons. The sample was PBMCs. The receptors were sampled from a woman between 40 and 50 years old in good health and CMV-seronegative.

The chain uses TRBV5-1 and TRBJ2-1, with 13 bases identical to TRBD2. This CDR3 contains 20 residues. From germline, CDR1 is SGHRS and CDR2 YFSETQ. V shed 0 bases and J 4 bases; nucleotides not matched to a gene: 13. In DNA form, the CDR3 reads TGCGCCAGCAGCTTGGCCTTGACTAGCGGGGGGACCAGTCCTTACAATGAGCAGTTCTTC. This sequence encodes CASSLALTSGGTSPYNEQFF. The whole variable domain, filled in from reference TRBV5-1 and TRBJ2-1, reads KAGVTQTPRYLIKTRGQQVTLSCSPISGHRSVSWYQQTPGQGLQFLFEYFSETQRNKGNFPGRFSGRQFSNSRSEMNVSTLELGDSALYLCASSLALTSGGTSPYNEQFFGPGTRLTVL.

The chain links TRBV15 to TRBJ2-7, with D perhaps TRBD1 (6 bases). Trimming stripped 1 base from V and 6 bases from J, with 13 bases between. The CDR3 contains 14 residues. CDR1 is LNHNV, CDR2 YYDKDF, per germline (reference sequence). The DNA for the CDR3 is TGTGCCACCAGCAGAGGGCCAGGGGAGCGCGAGCAGTACTTC. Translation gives CATSRGPGEREQYF.

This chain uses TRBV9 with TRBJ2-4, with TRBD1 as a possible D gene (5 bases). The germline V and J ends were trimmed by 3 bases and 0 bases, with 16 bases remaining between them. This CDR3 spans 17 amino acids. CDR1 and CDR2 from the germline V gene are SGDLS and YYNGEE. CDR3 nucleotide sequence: TGTGCCAGCAGCGGGATGAGGACATCTTTAGCCAAAAACATTCAGTACTTC. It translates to CASSGMRTSLAKNIQYF. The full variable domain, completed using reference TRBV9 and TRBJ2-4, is DSGVTQTPKHLITATGQRVTLRCSPRSGDLSVYWYQQSLDQGLQFLIQYYNGEERAKGNILERFSAQQFPDLHSELNLSSLELGDSALYFCASSGMRTSLAKNIQYFGAGTRLSVL.

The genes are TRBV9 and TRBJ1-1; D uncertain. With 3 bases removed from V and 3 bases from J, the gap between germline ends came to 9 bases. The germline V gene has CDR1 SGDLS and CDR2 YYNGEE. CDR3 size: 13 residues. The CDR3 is CASSATSDTEAFF. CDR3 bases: TGTGCCAGCAGCGCAACCTCGGACACTGAAGCTTTCTTT.

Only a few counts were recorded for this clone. For the CDR3, the DNA is TGTGCCAGCAGCCTAGGCCCGACAGGCGGCGGGCAGTACGTC. Translation gives CASSLGPTGGGQYV. The chain is built from TRBV6-6 and TRBJ2-7; a weak D match, TRBD1 (6 bases). V was pared by 6 bases and J by 9 bases, with 21 bases between. This CDR3 spans 14 amino acids. CDR1 and CDR2 (germline): MNHNY, SVGAGI (reference sequence).